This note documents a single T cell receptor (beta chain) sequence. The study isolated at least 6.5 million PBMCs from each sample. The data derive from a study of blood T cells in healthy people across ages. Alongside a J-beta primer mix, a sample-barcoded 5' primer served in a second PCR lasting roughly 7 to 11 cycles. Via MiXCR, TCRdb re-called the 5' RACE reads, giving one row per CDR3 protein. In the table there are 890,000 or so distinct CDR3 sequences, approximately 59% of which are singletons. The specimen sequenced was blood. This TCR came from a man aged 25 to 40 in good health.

The CDR3 here is CSVSGGAYNEQYF. CDR3 coding DNA: TGCAGCGTAAGCGGGGGGGCCTACAATGAGCAGTACTTC. The chain carries TRBV29-1 and TRBJ2-5; 10 bases agree with TRBD2. With V trimmed by 6 bases and J by 11 bases, 12 bases remained unmatched. This CDR3 is built from 13 residues. The germline V gene encodes CDR1 SQVTM and CDR2 ANQGSEA.